The 24 T cell receptor beta chains in this list originate from one sample, sequenced in a study of cytomegalovirus exposure and HLA in healthy donors. The primer mix had 60 Vbeta and 13 Jbeta primers. TCRdb's table, derived via immunoSEQ multiplex PCR, lists solely in-frame clones and lacks some. The table has approximately 96,000 clones, around 74% seen once. Material: PBMCs. The receptors derive from a male donor in good health and CMV-seronegative.

CDR3 protein: CASSAFTGYNEQFF. CDR3 in DNA: TGTGCCAGCAGTGCCTTTACAGGGTACAATGAGCAGTTCTTC. The J gene is TRBJ2-1, the V gene TRBV27; maybe TRBD1 (6 bases). From germline, CDR1 is MNHEY and CDR2 SMNVEV (reference sequence). The CDR3 length is 14 residues. The V end was cut by 5 bases, the J end by 4 bases, with 12 bases between.

The V call is TRBV5-1, the J call TRBJ2-5; 9 bases fit TRBD2. There are 19 residues in the CDR3. In germline, CDR1 is SGHRS, CDR2 YFSETQ. V shed 2 bases and J 4 bases; nucleotides not matched to a gene: 18. The CDR3, as DNA: TGCGCCAGCAGCTTCCCACCCCCGTCTAGCGGGAAGTTTGGAGAGACCCAGTACTTC. Protein product: CASSFPPPSSGKFGETQYF.

The V call is TRBV30, the J call TRBJ1-6, with D possibly being TRBD1 (5 bases). Germline V gene sequence: CDR1 GTSNPN, CDR2 SVGIG (reference sequence). V lost 4 bases and J 4 bases, leaving 8 bases between the germline ends. The CDR3 extends over 13 amino acids. The CDR3 protein is CAWKGLYNSPLHF. The CDR3 DNA sequence: TGTGCCTGGAAGGGGCTGTATAATTCACCCCTCCACTTT.

Only a few counts were recorded for this clone. The chain carries TRBV9 and TRBJ2-7, with 7 nucleotides matching TRBD1. Germline V lookup: CDR1 SGDLS, CDR2 YYNGEE. V lost 4 bases to trimming and J lost 1 base; unmatched junction nucleotides: 5. The CDR3 is 14 residues long. CDR3 sequence: CASSPGTVSYEQYF. CDR3 nucleotides: TGTGCCAGCAGCCCCGGGACAGTTTCCTACGAGCAGTACTTC.

A few counts support this clone. The chain carries TRBV5-4 and TRBJ2-7; D might be TRBD2 (6 bases). V dropped 0 bases and J dropped 3 bases, with 10 bases sitting between them. CDR3 length equals 14 residues. From germline, CDR1 is SGHNT and CDR2 YYREEE (reference sequence). CDR3 nucleotide sequence: TGTGCCAGCAGCTTGGCCACGACTAGCTACGAGCAGTACTTC. This codes for CASSLATTSYEQYF.

This clone was picked up a small number of times. The chain employs TRBV19 and TRBJ2-1; 12 bases agree with TRBD2. J was trimmed by 8 bases and V by 5 bases; bases with no gene match: 13. The CDR3 loop spans 17 amino acids. Germline CDR1 reads LNHDA; CDR2 reads SQIVND (reference sequence). The CDR3 protein is CASSFLLAGGPSDEQFF. CDR3 coding DNA: TGTGCCAGTAGTTTCCTCCTAGCGGGAGGGCCCAGCGATGAGCAGTTCTTC.

The chain employs TRBV29-1 and TRBJ1-2, with D possibly being TRBD1 (5 bases). CDR1 and CDR2 from the germline V gene are SQVTM and ANQGSEA. The CDR3 length is 12 residues. V lost 7 bases and J lost 6, with 15 bases in between. CDR3 sequence reads: CSALPGVHGYTF. CDR3 in DNA: TGCAGCGCCCTACCGGGGGTCCATGGCTACACCTTC.

The chain couples TRBV4-3 to TRBJ2-7; TRBD1 matches at 11 bases. Germline assignment: CDR1 LGHNA and CDR2 YSLEER. V was clipped by 4 bases and J by 4 bases; unmatched bases: 3. The CDR3 length is 14 residues. The CDR3 reads CASSRGQGEYEQYF. In DNA, the CDR3 is TGCGCCAGCAGCCGGGGACAGGGGGAATACGAGCAGTACTTC.

J is TRBJ1-5 and V is TRBV6-1; 8 bases align to TRBD1. The CDR3 covers 14 residues. Germline trimming cut 8 bases from V and 1 base from J; bases unmatched to any gene: 4. Germline CDR1 reads MNHNS; CDR2 reads SASEGT. DNA for the CDR3: TGTGCCAGCGGGACAGGTAGGAGCAATCAGCCCCAGCATTTT. Translated: CASGTGRSNQPQHF.

The rearrangement uses TRBV2 and TRBJ2-1; 7 bases match TRBD2. Germline V lookup: CDR1 SNHLY, CDR2 FYNNEI. The CDR3 is 18 residues long. J gave up 7 bases and V 5 bases, and 20 bases lay outside the gene matches. CDR3: CASSLPGLPLKVLNEQFF. CDR3 DNA sequence: TGTGCCAGCAGTCTACCGGGACTACCCTTAAAAGTCTTAAATGAGCAGTTCTTC.

The chain carries TRBV29-1 and TRBJ2-2; TRBD1 aligns across 11 bases. Looked up from germline, CDR1 is SQVTM and CDR2 is ANQGSEA. V was pared by 2 bases and J by 4 bases, with 3 bases of the junction left unmatched. This CDR3 spans 15 amino acids. The CDR3 region has the DNA TGCAGCGTTGAAAAAGGGACAGGGGGCACCGGGGAGCTGTTTTTT. It encodes CSVEKGTGGTGELFF.

The rearrangement joins TRBV27 to TRBJ2-7; 11 positions match TRBD2. V was clipped by 5 bases and J by 4 bases; unmatched bases: 7. Germline V gene sequence: CDR1 MNHEY, CDR2 SMNVEV (reference sequence). The CDR3 is 15 amino acids. The CDR3 DNA sequence: TGTGCCAGCAGTGCGCGGACTAGCGGGCCTTACGAGCAGTACTTC. This sequence encodes CASSARTSGPYEQYF.

This chain connects TRBV7-9 to TRBJ2-5; no reliable D call. The germline V gene encodes CDR1 SEHNR and CDR2 FQNEAQ (reference sequence). CDR3 length equals 13 residues. The V and J ends lost 1 base and 5 bases respectively, with 8 bases between them. CDR3 protein: CASSLVSPETQYF. In nucleotides, the CDR3 is TGTGCCAGCAGCTTAGTGTCCCCGGAGACCCAGTACTTC.

This clone was seen just once. This chain links TRBV11-3 with TRBJ1-1; the match to TRBD1 covers 9 bases. V lost 1 base to trimming and J lost 1 base; unmatched junction nucleotides: 7. Germline loops: CDR1 SGHNT, CDR2 YENEEA. CDR3 length: 17 amino acids. This chain's CDR3 is CASSLGETGGTNTEAFF. The CDR3 DNA sequence: TGTGCCAGCAGCTTAGGCGAGACAGGGGGGACGAACACTGAAGCTTTCTTT.

The genes are TRBV2 and TRBJ1-2; no reliable D call. Trimming cost V 3 bases and J 3 bases, with 8 bases left between them. The CDR3 is 13 residues long. CDR1 is SNHLY, CDR2 FYNNEI, per germline. CDR3 DNA sequence: TGTGCCAGCAGTGAGACAAGTTACTATGGCTACACCTTC. Amino acid sequence: CASSETSYYGYTF.

This clone was seen a single time. The chain carries TRBV6-5 and TRBJ2-7; tentative D call: TRBD1 (5 bases). V shed 4 bases and J shed 2 bases, with 12 bases lying between them. The CDR3 spans 14 residues. Germline lookup yields CDR1 MNHEY and CDR2 SVGAGI. The CDR3 sequence is CASSLADSTYEQYF. In nucleotides, the CDR3 is TGTGCCAGCAGTTTAGCAGACAGCACCTACGAGCAGTACTTC.

The genes are TRBV28 and TRBJ1-2; D may be TRBD1 (6 bases). This CDR3 is 15 amino acids long. Germline V CDR1 and CDR2: MDHEN, SYDVKM. Trimming took off 5 bases at V and 1 base at J, with 14 bases between the two ends. The CDR3 sequence: CASSPRGRNNYGYTF. CDR3 bases: TGTGCCAGCAGTCCCAGGGGCAGGAATAACTATGGCTACACCTTC.

The chain employs TRBV29-1 and TRBJ2-2; 9 positions agree with TRBD1. The germline gives CDR1 SQVTM, CDR2 ANQGSEA. The CDR3 is 15 residues long. The trim removed 5 bases at V and 8 bases at J, leaving 12 bases unmatched. CDR3 region: CSVIDLGQGTGELFF. The CDR3 nucleotides read TGCAGCGTTATAGATTTGGGACAGGGTACTGGGGAGCTGTTTTTT.

This clone was detected a few times. The chain couples TRBV28 to TRBJ1-4; D gene unclear. Trimming removed 6 bases at V and 8 bases at J, with 10 bases between. Germline V gene sequence: CDR1 MDHEN, CDR2 SYDVKM. This CDR3 contains 12 residues. The CDR3 here is CASRPAREKLFF. The CDR3 DNA is TGTGCCAGCAGGCCCGCTAGGGAAAAACTGTTTTTT.

The chain links TRBV28 to TRBJ2-7, with D perhaps TRBD1 (7 bases). Looked up from germline, CDR1 is MDHEN and CDR2 is SYDVKM. With 7 bases removed from V and 4 bases from J, the gap between germline ends came to 17 bases. The CDR3 is made up of 14 amino acids. CDR3 loop: CASTQGGGKYEQYF. The CDR3 coding sequence is TGTGCCAGCACCCAGGGGGGCGGGAAGTACGAGCAGTACTTC. The entire variable domain, with the rest obtained from reference TRBV28 and TRBJ2-7, is as follows: DVKVTQSSRYLVKRTGEKVFLECVQDMDHENMFWYRQDPGLGLRLIYFSYDVKMKEKGDIPEGYSVSREKKERFSLILESASTNQTSMYLCASTQGGGKYEQYFGPGTRLTVT.

The gene calls are TRBV7-2 and TRBJ2-7; tentative D call: TRBD1 (6 bases). V gave up 5 bases and J gave up 10 bases, with 15 bases separating them. Germline V lookup: CDR1 SGHTA, CDR2 FQGNSA. This CDR3 spans 12 amino acids. The CDR3 DNA is TGTGCCAGCAGCCAAACAGGGTGCGATCAGTACTTC. Translation: CASSQTGCDQYF.

This clone was observed a handful of times. This chain connects TRBV25-1 to TRBJ2-3; D call uncertain. The CDR3 spans 13 residues. CDR1 is MGHDK, CDR2 SYGVNS, per germline. Trimming stripped 1 base from V and 1 base from J, with 3 bases between. The CDR3 DNA is TGTGCCAGCAGTGAATCAGGCACAGATACGCAGTATTTT. This sequence encodes CASSESGTDTQYF.

The rearrangement uses TRBV30 and TRBJ2-3; D remains ambiguous. The CDR3 runs 14 residues. The V end was cut by 0 bases, the J end by 2 bases, with 9 bases between. Germline-derived CDR1 and CDR2 are GTSNPN and SVGIG (reference sequence). CDR3 bases: TGTGCCTGGAGTGTACAGCCGATCACAGATACGCAGTATTTT. Translated, it gives CAWSVQPITDTQYF.

CDR3 nucleotides: TGCGCCAGCAGCCAAGATCCGGACAGGGGCAACACTGAAGCTTTCTTT. Translation: CASSQDPDRGNTEAFF. This chain connects TRBV4-3 to TRBJ1-1, with TRBD1 matching over 9 bases. The J segment lost 2 bases and the V segment lost 0 bases, leaving 4 bases of the junction unmatched. The germline CDR1 and CDR2 sequences are LGHNA and YSLEER. The CDR3 is 16 amino acids.